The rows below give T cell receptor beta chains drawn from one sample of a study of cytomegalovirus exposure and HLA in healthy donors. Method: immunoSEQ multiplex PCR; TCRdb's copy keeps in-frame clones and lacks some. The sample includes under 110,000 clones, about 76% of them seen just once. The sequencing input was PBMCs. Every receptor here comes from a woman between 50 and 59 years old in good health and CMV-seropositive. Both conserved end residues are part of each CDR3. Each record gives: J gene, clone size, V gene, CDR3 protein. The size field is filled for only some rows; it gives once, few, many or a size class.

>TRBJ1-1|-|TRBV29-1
CSVEAWGGRLDGGTEAFF
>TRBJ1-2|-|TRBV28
CASRTQGPNGYTF
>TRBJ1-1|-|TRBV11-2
CASSLDQMNTEAFF
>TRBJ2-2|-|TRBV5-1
CASSLLTGELFF
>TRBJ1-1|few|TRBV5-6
CASSLVGRGRGLNTEAFF
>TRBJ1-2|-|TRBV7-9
CASKTDRYYGYTF
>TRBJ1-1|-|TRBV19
CASSRAGTGGAEAFF
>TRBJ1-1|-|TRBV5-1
CASSLVGGMNTEAFF
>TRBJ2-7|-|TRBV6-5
CASSSPRGGKDEQYF
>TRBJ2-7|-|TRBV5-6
CASSLRWGLSYEQYF
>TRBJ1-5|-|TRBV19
CASLYRGRAGQPQHF
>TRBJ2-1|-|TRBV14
CASSQVLGLTEQFF
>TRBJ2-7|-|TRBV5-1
CASSLTGQVYEQYF